The 17 T cell receptor beta chains reported below all come from one sample, sequenced in a study of CD4+ T cells in melanoma. Clones were read by immunoSEQ multiplex PCR, and TCRdb kept only the in-frame ones, dropping some. Of 13,000 or so clones listed, roughly two thirds are singletons. The specimen sequenced was cells from a culture (not recorded whether cultured in vitro). Source of these receptors: a human donor with melanoma.

This clone was observed a few times. J is TRBJ2-1 and V is TRBV6-1, with 11 bases matching TRBD1. The CDR3 has 14 amino acids. J gave up 4 bases and V 11 bases, and 7 bases lay outside the gene matches. The germline CDR1 and CDR2 sequences are MNHNS and SASEGT. In DNA form, the CDR3 reads TGTGCCTTCGGACAGGGGGCGACATACAATGAGCAGTTCTTC. It translates to CAFGQGATYNEQFF.

The chain carries TRBV19 and TRBJ2-7, with D possibly TRBD1 on 5 matching bases. This CDR3 region has 15 residues. Germline-derived CDR1 and CDR2 are LNHDA and SQIVND (reference sequence). V was trimmed by 5 bases and J by 2 bases, leaving 16 bases between them. CDR3 sequence reads: CASSDGTGNTYEQYF. In DNA form, the CDR3 reads TGTGCCAGTAGTGATGGAACAGGTAATACCTACGAGCAGTACTTC.

V usage is TRBV6-6 and J usage is TRBJ2-7, with D perhaps TRBD1 or TRBD2 (6 bases each). Germline V CDR1 and CDR2: MNHNY, SVGAGI (reference sequence). V was pared by 2 bases and J by 3 bases, with 14 bases between. CDR3 size: 15 residues. The CDR3 DNA sequence: TGTGCCAGCAGTTACGGCGGAGGGGGATTCTACGAGCAGTACTTC. Protein product: CASSYGGGGFYEQYF.

The V gene is TRBV30, the J gene TRBJ1-2; the D gene is possibly TRBD1 (5 bases). V lost 2 bases, J lost 4 bases, and 14 bases lay in between. This CDR3 contains 14 residues. Germline CDR1 GTSNPN, CDR2 SVGIG (reference sequence). CDR3 coding DNA: TGTGCCTGGAGTCCTCTAAGGGGCGGCTATGGCTACACCTTC. Its protein is CAWSPLRGGYGYTF.

This clone appeared once. The V call is TRBV6-1, the J call TRBJ1-1; D ambiguous. The germline V gene encodes CDR1 MNHNS and CDR2 SASEGT. Trimming pared 4 bases from V and 2 bases from J, leaving 8 bases between. The CDR3 totals 13 residues. The CDR3 DNA follows: TGTGCCAGCAGTGGGACTGTCAACACTGAAGCTTTCTTT. Translated, it gives CASSGTVNTEAFF.

This clone was seen just once. J is TRBJ2-5 and V is TRBV14; D is unresolved. This CDR3 has 15 residues. In germline, CDR1 is SGHDN, CDR2 FVKESK. Trimming removed 5 bases at V and 1 base at J, with 14 bases between. The CDR3 DNA reads TGTGCCAGCAGCACACGGCCGTATTCCCAAGAGACCCAGTACTTC. Amino acid sequence: CASSTRPYSQETQYF.

This clone was seen only once. The rearrangement links TRBV2 to TRBJ2-2; the D gene is possibly TRBD2 (6 bases). V was pared by 3 bases and J by 1 base, with 6 bases between. The CDR3 consists of 14 residues. Per the germline V gene, CDR1 is SNHLY and CDR2 is FYNNEI. The CDR3 DNA follows: TGTGCCAGCAGTGAGGGGGGGAACACCGGGGAGCTGTTTTTT. Its translation is CASSEGGNTGELFF.

The chain joins TRBV7-2 to TRBJ1-2; tentative D call: TRBD1 (5 bases). CDR1 and CDR2 from the germline V gene are SGHTA and FQGNSA. Trimming shortened V by 6 bases and J by 3 bases, and 14 bases separated the two germline ends. This CDR3 comprises 14 residues. CDR3: CASRGLLAYYGYTF. The CDR3 DNA is TGTGCCAGCAGGGGGCTTCTCGCTTACTATGGCTACACCTTC.

The chain combines TRBV6-1 with TRBJ2-7; D gene ambiguous. With 2 bases removed from V and 0 bases from J, the gap between germline ends came to 8 bases. This CDR3 has 14 amino acids. Germline V gives CDR1 MNHNS, CDR2 SASEGT. The CDR3 region has the DNA TGTGCCAGCAGTGAAAGCTGGTCCTCCTACGAGCAGTACTTC. This gives the protein CASSESWSSYEQYF.

The rearrangement links TRBV7-9 to TRBJ2-5, with D possibly being TRBD1 or TRBD2 (6 bases each). Germline lookup yields CDR1 SEHNR and CDR2 FQNEAQ (reference sequence). Deletions cut 3 bases from V and 5 bases from J, with 16 bases between. There are 15 residues in the CDR3. In nucleotides, the CDR3 is TGTGCCAGCAGCTTGGGGGGCTCGGTGCGGGAGACCCAGTACTTC. Its protein is CASSLGGSVRETQYF.

With respect to this clone: At one end, the junction sequence differs from germline, possibly due to a read error. The rearrangement joins TRBV7-7 to TRBJ2-1; D remains unclear. CDR1 is SSHAT, CDR2 FNYEAQ, per germline (reference sequence). The CDR3 is 15 amino acids. CDR3 in DNA: TGTGCTAGCAGCCCCCAAGCCCATTCCTACAATGAGCAGTTCTTC. Encoded protein: CASSPQAHSYNEQFF.

The V and J genes are TRBV5-1 and TRBJ2-1; D remains ambiguous. Per germline, CDR1 SGHRS and CDR2 YFSETQ. V was trimmed by 0 bases and J by 1 base, leaving 5 bases between them. This CDR3 is 14 amino acids long. The CDR3 here is CASSLGTSYNEQFF. The DNA for the CDR3 is TGCGCCAGCAGCTTGGGCACGTCCTACAATGAGCAGTTCTTC.

The CDR3 nucleotides are TGCGCCAGCAGCTTGGCGCCGGGTAGCAATCAGCCCCAGCATTTT. Its translation is CASSLAPGSNQPQHF. The chain carries TRBV5-1 and TRBJ1-5; D gene unclear. V was clipped by 0 bases and J by 0 bases, with 7 bases between them. Germline V CDR1 and CDR2: SGHRS, YFSETQ. The CDR3 consists of 15 residues. The complete variable domain, with remaining parts taken from reference TRBV5-1 and TRBJ1-5, reads KAGVTQTPRYLIKTRGQQVTLSCSPISGHRSVSWYQQTPGQGLQFLFEYFSETQRNKGNFPGRFSGRQFSNSRSEMNVSTLELGDSALYLCASSLAPGSNQPQHFGDGTRLSIL.

The chain has TRBV5-1 and TRBJ2-3, with a weak D call TRBD1 (5 bases). There are 14 residues in the CDR3. Trimming took off 3 bases at V and 5 bases at J, with 13 bases between the two ends. Germline CDR1 and CDR2: SGHRS and YFSETQ. This CDR3 reads CASSSRQGRDTQYF. CDR3 in DNA: TGCGCCAGCAGCTCCCGGCAGGGAAGAGATACGCAGTATTTT.

The chain couples TRBV11-2 to TRBJ1-2; no firm D call. Trimming pared 1 base from V and 8 bases from J, leaving 5 bases between. The CDR3 sequence is 11 residues long. Per the germline V gene, CDR1 is SGHAT and CDR2 is FQNNGV. CDR3 region: CASSLVVGYTF. The CDR3 region has the DNA TGTGCCAGCAGCTTAGTCGTCGGCTACACCTTC.

The chain couples TRBV11-2 to TRBJ2-7; D ambiguous. Germline values: CDR1 SGHAT, CDR2 FQNNGV. Trimming removed 3 bases at V and 3 bases at J, with 9 bases between. This CDR3 region has 13 residues. As DNA, the CDR3 is TGTGCCAGCAGCTTTGGCTCCAACTACGAGCAGTACTTC. Its protein product is CASSFGSNYEQYF.

This clone was seen a handful of times. The chain links TRBV29-1 to TRBJ2-3, with 7 bases fitting TRBD1. The CDR3 sequence is 14 residues long. Germline V gene data show CDR1 as SQVTM and CDR2 as ANQGSEA. V gave up 4 bases and J gave up 4 bases; unmatched junction bases: 8. The CDR3 is CSVVAGGRADTQYF. The DNA of the CDR3 is TGCAGCGTTGTGGCAGGGGGAAGGGCAGATACGCAGTATTTT.